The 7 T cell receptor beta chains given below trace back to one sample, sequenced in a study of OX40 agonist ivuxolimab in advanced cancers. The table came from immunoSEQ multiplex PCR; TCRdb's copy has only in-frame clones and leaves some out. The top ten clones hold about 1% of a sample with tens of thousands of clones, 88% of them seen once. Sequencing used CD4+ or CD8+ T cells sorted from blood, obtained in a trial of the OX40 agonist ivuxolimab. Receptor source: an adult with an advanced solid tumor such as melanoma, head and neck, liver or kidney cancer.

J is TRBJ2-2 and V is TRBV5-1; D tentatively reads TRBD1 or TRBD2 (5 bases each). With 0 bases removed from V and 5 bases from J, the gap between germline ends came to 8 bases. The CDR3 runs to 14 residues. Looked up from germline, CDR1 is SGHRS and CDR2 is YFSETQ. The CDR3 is CASSLVGETGELFF. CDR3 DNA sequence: TGCGCCAGCAGCTTGGTGGGGGAAACCGGGGAGCTGTTTTTT.

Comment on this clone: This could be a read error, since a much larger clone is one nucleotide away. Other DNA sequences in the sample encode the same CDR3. For the CDR3, the DNA is TGTGCCAGCAGTCCAAACTACGAGCAGTACTTC. Protein sequence: CASSPNYEQYF. The V and J genes are TRBV28 and TRBJ2-7; D not resolved. The CDR3 loop spans 11 amino acids. CDR1 is MDHEN and CDR2 is SYDVKM in the germline V gene. The germline V and J ends were trimmed by 5 bases and 3 bases, with 5 bases remaining between them.

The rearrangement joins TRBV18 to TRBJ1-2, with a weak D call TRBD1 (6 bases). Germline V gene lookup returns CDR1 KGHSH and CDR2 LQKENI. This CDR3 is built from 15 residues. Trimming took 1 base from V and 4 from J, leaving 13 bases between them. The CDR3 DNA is TGTGCCAGCTCACCACAAAGTGAACAGGGCTATGGCTACACCTTC. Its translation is CASSPQSEQGYGYTF.

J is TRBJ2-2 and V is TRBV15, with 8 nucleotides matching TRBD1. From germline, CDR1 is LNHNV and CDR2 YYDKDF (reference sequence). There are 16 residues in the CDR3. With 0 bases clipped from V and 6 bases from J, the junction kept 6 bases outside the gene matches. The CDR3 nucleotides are TGTGCCACCAGCAGAGATAGGCAGGGGGCCTCCGGGGAGCTGTTTTTT. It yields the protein CATSRDRQGASGELFF.

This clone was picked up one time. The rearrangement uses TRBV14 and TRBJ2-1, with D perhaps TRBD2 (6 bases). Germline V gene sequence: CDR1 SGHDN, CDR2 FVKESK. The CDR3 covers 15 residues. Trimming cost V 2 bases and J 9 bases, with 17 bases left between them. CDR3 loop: CASSQRGLGKGEQFF. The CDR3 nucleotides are TGTGCCAGCAGCCAAAGGGGACTTGGGAAGGGTGAGCAGTTCTTC.

The CDR3 region has the DNA TGTGCCAGCAGCTTAGGAGCGGTTGAATCCTACGAGCAGTACTTC. Its translation is CASSLGAVESYEQYF. The chain is built from TRBV11-2 and TRBJ2-7, with D perhaps matching TRBD2 (5 bases). The CDR3 has 15 amino acids. The V end lost 1 base, the J end lost 1 base, and 11 bases lay between the germline ends. Germline CDR1 SGHAT, CDR2 FQNNGV.

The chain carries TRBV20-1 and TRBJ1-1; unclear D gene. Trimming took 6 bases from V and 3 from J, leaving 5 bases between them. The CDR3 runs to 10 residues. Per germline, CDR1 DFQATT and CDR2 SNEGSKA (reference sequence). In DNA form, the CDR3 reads TGCAGTGCATCGGACACTGAAGCTTTCTTT. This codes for CSASDTEAFF.